One sample yielded the 14 T cell receptor beta chains listed below, sequenced in a study of CD8 T cells in ankylosing spondylitis. MiXCR was run by TCRdb on the 5' RACE reads, yielding one entry per CDR3 protein. The repertoire holds around 250,000 distinct CDR3 sequences, about 10% seen once, with around 6.5% in the top ten. The specimen was blood, either unsorted or a sorted T cell fraction (not recorded which). Receptors originate from a male donor with ankylosing spondylitis or in good health (not recorded which).

The CDR3 sequence: CASSSQGREPQHF. CDR3 sequence (DNA): TGTGCCAGCAGCTCACAGGGTCGGGAGCCCCAGCATTTT. The rearrangement links TRBV11-2 to TRBJ1-5, with a tentative D call TRBD1 (6 bases). This CDR3 contains 13 residues. The germline CDR1 and CDR2 sequences are SGHAT and FQNNGV. The V end lost 4 bases, the J end lost 8 bases, and 12 bases lay between the germline ends.

This clonotype was found many times. This chain joins TRBV12-3 or TRBV12-4 and TRBJ2-7; 10 nucleotides match TRBD1. The CDR3 covers 14 residues. V trimming: 5 bases; J trimming: 4 bases; junction bases outside the gene matches: 5. DNA for the CDR3: TGTGCCAGCAGTCCAGGGACAGGGGCATACGAGCAGTACTTC. Amino acids: CASSPGTGAYEQYF.

The chain recombines TRBV9 with TRBJ2-3; 7 bases are a match to TRBD1. The CDR3 runs to 17 residues. V dropped 4 bases and J dropped 2; count of bases not matched to a gene: 13. Germline V CDR1 and CDR2: SGDLS, YYNGEE. In DNA, the CDR3 is TGTGCCAGCAGCCGATACGGGACAGCTACTCCCACAGATACGCAGTATTTT. It codes for CASSRYGTATPTDTQYF. Together with reference TRBV9 and TRBJ2-3, the CDR3 gives the full variable domain: DSGVTQTPKHLITATGQRVTLRCSPRSGDLSVYWYQQSLDQGLQFLIQYYNGEERAKGNILERFSAQQFPDLHSELNLSSLELGDSALYFCASSRYGTATPTDTQYFGPGTRLTVL.

This clonotype came up many times. V and J are TRBV7-9 and TRBJ2-7; D not resolved. The CDR3 contains 12 residues. With 5 bases removed from V and 4 bases from J, the gap between germline ends came to 9 bases. Germline V CDR1 and CDR2: SEHNR, FQNEAQ (reference sequence). CDR3 coding DNA: TGTGCCAGCAGCCCCTCTGTATACGAGCAGTACTTC. Protein sequence: CASSPSVYEQYF.

The rearrangement uses TRBV6-5 and TRBJ2-7, with TRBD2 matching over 7 bases. There are 14 residues in the CDR3. The germline gives CDR1 MNHEY, CDR2 SVGAGI. V dropped 4 bases and J dropped 2; count of bases not matched to a gene: 5. CDR3 amino acids: CASSWGGSPYEQYF. In DNA, the CDR3 is TGTGCCAGCAGTTGGGGGGGTAGCCCCTACGAGCAGTACTTC.

There are many counts of this clonotype. The chain has TRBV4-2 and TRBJ1-1, with unresolved D. This CDR3 has 11 residues. Trimming stripped 6 bases from V and 2 bases from J, with 4 bases between. Germline V gives CDR1 LGHNA, CDR2 YNFKEQ. CDR3 amino acids: CASRENTEAFF. The CDR3 nucleotides are TGTGCCAGCAGAGAAAACACTGAAGCTTTCTTT.

This clonotype was recorded at least ten times. The V gene is TRBV5-5, the J gene TRBJ1-5; D is ambiguous. CDR1 and CDR2 from the germline V gene are SGHKS and YYEKEE (reference sequence). V was cut by 1 base and J by 6 bases, with 11 bases left in between. This CDR3 contains 14 residues. CDR3 in DNA: TGTGCCAGCAGCTTGCATGGTGGCGGTCAGCCCCAGCATTTT. Encoded protein: CASSLHGGGQPQHF.

This clonotype appeared many times. The genes are TRBV28 and TRBJ1-2; the D is unclear. The V gene's germline CDR1 is MDHEN and CDR2 SYDVKM. The V and J ends lost 6 bases and 1 base respectively, with 3 bases between them. This CDR3 has 11 amino acids. CDR3 coding DNA: TGTGCCAGCAGCCTTAACTATGGCTACACCTTC. Translation: CASSLNYGYTF.

In its sample, this clonotype was seen many times. V and J are TRBV12-3 or TRBV12-4 and TRBJ2-5; the D is unclear. V was cut by 3 bases and J by 5 bases, with 10 bases left in between. This CDR3 has 13 residues. The CDR3 coding sequence is TGTGCCAGCAGTTTCTCTACTAAGGAGACCCAGTACTTC. Translation: CASSFSTKETQYF.

This clonotype was counted at least ten times. This chain connects TRBV5-1 to TRBJ2-2; 7 bases agree with TRBD1. With 2 bases clipped from V and 4 bases from J, the junction kept 11 bases outside the gene matches. This CDR3 contains 17 residues. Germline values: CDR1 SGHRS, CDR2 YFSETQ. The CDR3 sequence is CASSFHGLRQGTGELFF. The CDR3 DNA reads TGCGCCAGCAGCTTCCACGGACTTAGACAGGGCACCGGGGAGCTGTTTTTT.

This clonotype was seen many times. This rearrangement joins TRBV9 to TRBJ2-5; no clear D. Germline V gene data show CDR1 as SGDLS and CDR2 as YYNGEE. V gave up 4 bases and J gave up 3 bases, with 13 bases separating them. This CDR3 contains 14 residues. The CDR3 loop is CASSLTMGKETQYF. The CDR3 bases are TGTGCCAGCAGCCTCACGATGGGGAAAGAGACCCAGTACTTC.

This clonotype was observed many times. The chain has TRBV5-1 and TRBJ2-3, with D maybe TRBD2 (5 bases). The ends were cut back, 0 bases at V and 0 bases at J, with 14 bases in the middle. The CDR3 runs 17 residues. Germline V gene lookup returns CDR1 SGHRS and CDR2 YFSETQ. The CDR3 protein is CASSLDLTGSSTDTQYF. DNA for the CDR3: TGCGCCAGCAGCTTGGATCTAACGGGGAGTAGCACAGATACGCAGTATTTT.

This sequence joins TRBV27 and TRBJ2-2; 7 bases are a match to TRBD2. J was trimmed by 6 bases and V by 5 bases; bases with no gene match: 3. CDR3 length: 13 residues. Germline V lookup: CDR1 MNHEY, CDR2 SMNVEV (reference sequence). The CDR3 spells CASSPGLAGELFF. The DNA of the CDR3 is TGTGCCAGCAGTCCCGGACTAGCCGGGGAGCTGTTTTTT.

This clonotype showed up many times. The chain has TRBV6-5 and TRBJ1-5; D call uncertain. V dropped 2 bases and J dropped 4 bases, with 9 bases sitting between them. The germline V gene encodes CDR1 MNHEY and CDR2 SVGAGI. This CDR3 has 14 residues. CDR3 bases: TGTGCCAGCAGTTACGGGGTTGGGAATCAGCCCCAGCATTTT. Translation gives CASSYGVGNQPQHF.